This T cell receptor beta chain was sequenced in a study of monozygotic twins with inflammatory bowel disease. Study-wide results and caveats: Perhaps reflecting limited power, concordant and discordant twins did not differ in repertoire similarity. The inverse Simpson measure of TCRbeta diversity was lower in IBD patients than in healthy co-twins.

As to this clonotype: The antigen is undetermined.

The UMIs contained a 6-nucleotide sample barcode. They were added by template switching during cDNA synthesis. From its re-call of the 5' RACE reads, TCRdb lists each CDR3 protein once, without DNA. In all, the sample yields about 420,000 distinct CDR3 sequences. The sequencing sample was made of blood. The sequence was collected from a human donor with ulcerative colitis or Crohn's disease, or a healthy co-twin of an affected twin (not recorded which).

The CDR3 reads CASSYSFVGALSYEQYF. The chain combines TRBV6-5 with TRBJ2-7; the TCRdb call, TRBD1, lacks DNA for checking. The germline CDR1 and CDR2 sequences are MNHEY and SVGAGI. CDR3 size: 17 residues.